This T cell receptor beta chain was profiled in a study of CD8+ T cells in alopecia areata. The sequencing template was cDNA reverse transcribed from extracted RNA. Profiling relied on immunoSEQ multiplex PCR, and the TCRdb table lists in-frame clones only, not all of them. The top ten clones hold under 14% of a sample with some 170,000 clones, about 53% of them seen once. Treatment in this sample: oral pan-JAK inhibitor, 5-10 mg twice daily. The CDR3 spans 10 residues. CDR1 and CDR2 (germline): WSHSY, SAAADI. V was clipped by 3 bases and J by 8 bases, with 2 bases between them. This TCR was sampled from a human donor with alopecia areata. This chain links TRBV10-2 with TRBJ2-1; no clear D. Sample: CD8+ T cells sorted from blood, taken at week 24, from a patient treated with tofacitinib. The CDR3 nucleotides are TGCGCCAGCAGTGACGATGAGCAGTTCTTC. Translation gives CASSDDEQFF.